Presented here are 29 T cell receptor beta chains from one specimen sequenced in a study of blood T cell repertoires in COVID-19. Here immunoSEQ multiplex PCR was the method, and the copy in TCRdb shows in-frame clones only, minus some. The sample lists 130,000 or so clones; 88% were seen once. Sequences were obtained from peripheral blood. The receptors come from a man in his fifties with acute or convalescent COVID-19.

The sample holds one count of this clone. The rearrangement joins TRBV6-1 to TRBJ1-2; TRBD1 is a possible D gene (5 bases). V shed 2 bases and J shed 4 bases, with 11 bases lying between them. Germline V CDR1 and CDR2: MNHNS, SASEGT. CDR3 size: 14 residues. The CDR3 sequence is CASSETQGSYGYTF. In DNA, the CDR3 is TGTGCCAGCAGTGAAACGCAGGGCTCCTATGGCTACACCTTC.

This clone appeared a single time. In DNA form, the CDR3 reads TGTGCCAGCAGCTTAGCGGGAGGGATCGAGACCCAGTACTTC. It yields the protein CASSLAGGIETQYF. This sequence joins TRBV7-8 and TRBJ2-5; TRBD2 agrees at 7 bases. This CDR3 has 14 residues. The J segment lost 5 bases and the V segment lost 0 bases, leaving 3 bases of the junction unmatched. Germline assignment: CDR1 SGHVS and CDR2 FQNEAQ.

The chain is built from TRBV11-3 and TRBJ2-1, with 10 positions matching TRBD2. This CDR3 region has 15 residues. CDR1 and CDR2 from the germline V gene are SGHNT and YENEEA. The trim removed 5 bases at V and 4 bases at J, leaving 5 bases unmatched. The CDR3 here is CASSARTSGYNEQFF. As DNA, the CDR3 is TGTGCCAGCAGCGCCCGGACTAGCGGTTACAATGAGCAGTTCTTC. Together with reference TRBV11-3 and TRBJ2-1, the CDR3 gives the full variable domain: EAGVVQSPRYKIIEKKQPVAFWCNPISGHNTLYWYLQNLGQGPELLIRYENEEAVDDSQLPKDRFSAERLKGVDSTLKIQPAELGDSAVYLCASSARTSGYNEQFFGPGTRLTVL.

The V and J genes are TRBV23-1 and TRBJ2-7; 13 nucleotides align to TRBD2. TRBV23-1 carries the ORF label, with uncertain function. The CDR3 is 16 amino acids. DNA of the CDR3: TGCGCTATTAGGGGGACTAGCGGGATTCACTCCTACGAGCAGTACTTC. It yields the protein CAIRGTSGIHSYEQYF.

The chain uses TRBV6-1 and TRBJ1-4; perhaps TRBD1 as D (6 bases). This CDR3 has 14 residues. The V gene lost 2 bases and the J gene lost 7 bases, with 11 bases spanning the gap. Germline CDR1 reads MNHNS; CDR2 reads SASEGT. The CDR3 DNA follows: TGTGCCAGCAGTGAAAGGACAGCAGGTGAAAAACTGTTTTTT. The encoded protein is CASSERTAGEKLFF.

This chain uses TRBV6-5 with TRBJ2-1; a weak D match, TRBD2 (5 bases). V was trimmed by 7 bases and J by 0 bases, leaving 13 bases between them. The CDR3 consists of 15 residues. Germline assignment: CDR1 MNHEY and CDR2 SVGAGI. DNA for the CDR3: TGTGCCAGCACGTTGGACGGAGGCTCCTACAATGAGCAGTTCTTC. Translated: CASTLDGGSYNEQFF.

The chain has TRBV4-1 and TRBJ2-1, with D tentatively TRBD1 (5 bases). CDR1 and CDR2 from the germline V gene are MGHRA and YSYEKL. The CDR3 sequence is 15 residues long. Trimming took 0 bases from V and 2 from J, leaving 8 bases between them. The CDR3 loop reads CASSQDQGTYNEQFF. As DNA, the CDR3 is TGCGCCAGCAGCCAAGATCAGGGCACCTACAATGAGCAGTTCTTC.

In this sample, this clone turned up a few times. The chain couples TRBV6-5 to TRBJ2-7; D remains unclear. Trimming shortened V by 6 bases and J by 4 bases, and 13 bases separated the two germline ends. Germline CDR1 reads MNHEY; CDR2 reads SVGAGI. The CDR3 runs 13 residues. The chain's CDR3 is CASSPSSPYEQYF. Here the CDR3 DNA reads TGTGCCAGCAGCCCCTCCTCTCCGTACGAGCAGTACTTC.

V is TRBV6-5 and J is TRBJ2-3, with TRBD1 matching 11 bases. With V trimmed by 7 bases and J by 4 bases, 7 bases remained unmatched. The CDR3 extends over 15 amino acids. Per the germline V gene, CDR1 is MNHEY and CDR2 is SVGAGI. The CDR3 nucleotides are TGTGCCAGCAACTTAGGACAGGGGGCGTCAGATACGCAGTATTTT. Protein product: CASNLGQGASDTQYF.

The chain couples TRBV19 to TRBJ1-2, with D uncertain. The V end was cut by 6 bases, the J end by 7 bases, with 12 bases between. The CDR3 runs 12 residues. The germline CDR1 and CDR2 sequences are LNHDA and SQIVND (reference sequence). CDR3 in DNA: TGTGCCAGTAGCCCCCGGAGTAGTGGCTACACCTTC. Its translation: CASSPRSSGYTF.

The genes are TRBV29-1 and TRBJ2-1; TRBD2 is a possible D gene (6 bases). This CDR3 has 15 amino acids. Germline V CDR1 and CDR2: SQVTM, ANQGSEA. With 3 bases removed from V and 0 bases from J, the gap between germline ends came to 12 bases. DNA of the CDR3: TGCAGCGTTGAGCCCCCTAGCGCCTCCTACAATGAGCAGTTCTTC. Its protein is CSVEPPSASYNEQFF.

The chain joins TRBV7-7 to TRBJ2-1; a weak D match, TRBD2 (6 bases). The CDR3 runs to 12 residues. Deletions cut 5 bases from V and 9 bases from J, with 11 bases between. CDR1 and CDR2 from the germline V gene are SSHAT and FNYEAQ (reference sequence). The CDR3: CASSPPGGEQFF. In DNA, the CDR3 is TGTGCCAGCAGCCCCCCCGGGGGTGAGCAGTTCTTC.

V usage is TRBV11-2 and J usage is TRBJ2-5, with 7 nucleotides matching TRBD2. CDR1 is SGHAT, CDR2 FQNNGV, per germline. The length of the CDR3 is 17 residues. V was clipped by 5 bases and J by 5 bases; unmatched bases: 17. This chain's CDR3 is CASSPSLQARGGETQYF. The CDR3 coding sequence is TGTGCCAGCAGCCCCTCCCTTCAAGCGAGGGGAGGGGAGACCCAGTACTTC.

This chain uses TRBV6-4 with TRBJ1-4; 8 nucleotides match TRBD1. V was clipped by 6 bases and J by 11 bases; unmatched bases: 20. Germline CDR1 MRHNA, CDR2 SNTAGT. CDR3 length equals 17 residues. The CDR3, as DNA: TGTGCCAGCAGCTCTTGCCCCTCGACAGGGGACGGGGCGAAACTGTTTTTT. Translation gives CASSSCPSTGDGAKLFF.

This chain connects TRBV5-8 to TRBJ2-2; D perhaps matches TRBD2 (6 bases). Germline CDR1 SGHTS, CDR2 YDEGEE. Trimming left V 4 bases short and J 0 bases short, with 10 bases between. The CDR3 has 15 residues. CDR3 DNA: TGTGCCAGCAGCCGCGGGACGGCGAACACCGGGGAGCTGTTTTTT. It codes for CASSRGTANTGELFF.

The chain uses TRBV11-3 and TRBJ2-3; 10 positions match TRBD2. Germline CDR1 and CDR2: SGHNT and YENEEA. With 6 bases clipped from V and 4 bases from J, the junction kept 7 bases outside the gene matches. The CDR3 spans 15 residues. As DNA, the CDR3 is TGTGCCAGCAGTCTCCTAGCGGGAGTTTCAGATACGCAGTATTTT. Translated: CASSLLAGVSDTQYF.

This chain joins TRBV7-2 and TRBJ2-1, with TRBD1 matching over 9 bases. Trimming at V came to 5 bases and at J to 6 bases, leaving 8 bases not matched to a gene. The germline V gene encodes CDR1 SGHTA and CDR2 FQGNSA. CDR3 length: 15 amino acids. CDR3 residues: CASSRPDRGINEQFF. The CDR3 coding sequence is TGTGCCAGCAGCCGTCCGGACAGGGGAATCAATGAGCAGTTCTTC.

The V call is TRBV7-9, the J call TRBJ1-4; 9 positions agree with TRBD1. The trim removed 1 base at V and 7 bases at J, leaving 7 bases unmatched. The CDR3 length is 16 residues. In germline, CDR1 is SEHNR, CDR2 FQNEAQ (reference sequence). CDR3 bases: TGTGCCAGCAGCTTAGGCACGGGACAGGGTGGTGAAAAACTGTTTTTT. This encodes CASSLGTGQGGEKLFF. The full variable domain, its missing parts supplied by reference TRBV7-9 and TRBJ1-4, is DTGVSQNPRHKITKRGQNVTFRCDPISEHNRLYWYRQTLGQGPEFLTYFQNEAQLEKSRLLSDRFSAERPKGSFSTLEIQRTEQGDSAMYLCASSLGTGQGGEKLFFGSGTQLSVL.

The genes are TRBV29-1 and TRBJ2-1, with a tentative D call TRBD2 (7 bases). In germline, CDR1 is SQVTM, CDR2 ANQGSEA. The CDR3 is 18 residues long. The germline V and J ends were trimmed by 1 base and 2 bases, with 21 bases remaining between them. The CDR3: CSVEGGGVAIVTYNEQFF. For the CDR3, the DNA is TGCAGCGTTGAAGGAGGGGGGGTGGCAATCGTAACCTACAATGAGCAGTTCTTC.

V is TRBV20-1 and J is TRBJ1-2, with D unresolved. This CDR3 comprises 11 residues. V was shortened by 3 bases and J by 6 bases, with 8 bases between the two germline ends. Germline lookup yields CDR1 DFQATT and CDR2 SNEGSKA (reference sequence). The CDR3 DNA is TGCAGTGCTAGTTGGCAGGATGGCTACACCTTC. It codes for CSASWQDGYTF.

The chain employs TRBV30 and TRBJ1-1; the D gene is possibly TRBD1 (5 bases). This CDR3 contains 13 residues. Germline loops: CDR1 GTSNPN, CDR2 SVGIG (reference sequence). V was pared by 2 bases and J by 5 bases, with 12 bases between. The CDR3 DNA is TGTGCCTGGAGTTTTCGCAGGGCTACTGAAGCTTTCTTT. It codes for CAWSFRRATEAFF.

This chain uses TRBV19 with TRBJ1-2; D ambiguous. The germline CDR1 and CDR2 sequences are LNHDA and SQIVND (reference sequence). Trimming removed 8 bases at V and 4 bases at J, with 11 bases between. This CDR3 region has 12 residues. The CDR3, as DNA: TGTGCCAGTCGAGAACGGGGCTATGGCTACACCTTC. It is translated as CASRERGYGYTF.

The chain couples TRBV5-1 to TRBJ2-5, with 12 bases that match TRBD2. V shed 0 bases and J 4 bases; nucleotides not matched to a gene: 4. This CDR3 comprises 16 residues. Germline V gene data show CDR1 as SGHRS and CDR2 as YFSETQ. CDR3 DNA: TGCGCCAGCAGCTTGGGACTAGCGGGAGCGATAGAGACCCAGTACTTC. It encodes CASSLGLAGAIETQYF. Combining the CDR3 with reference TRBV5-1 and TRBJ2-5 gives the whole variable domain KAGVTQTPRYLIKTRGQQVTLSCSPISGHRSVSWYQQTPGQGLQFLFEYFSETQRNKGNFPGRFSGRQFSNSRSEMNVSTLELGDSALYLCASSLGLAGAIETQYFGPGTRLLVL.

The chain has TRBV19 and TRBJ2-3, with D unresolved. Germline lookup yields CDR1 LNHDA and CDR2 SQIVND (reference sequence). V lost 7 bases, J lost 7 bases, and 12 bases lay in between. The CDR3 contains 12 residues. The CDR3 DNA reads TGTGCCAGTAAAACGTGTCTAAATACGCAGTATTTT. Translation: CASKTCLNTQYF.

The genes are TRBV7-6 and TRBJ2-7, with a possible D match to TRBD2 (5 bases). Germline CDR1 SGHVS, CDR2 FNYEAQ. The CDR3 length is 13 residues. V was cut by 5 bases and J by 6 bases, with 14 bases left in between. This CDR3 reads CASSTSLAPEQYF. As DNA, the CDR3 is TGTGCCAGCAGCACTAGTCTCGCTCCCGAGCAGTACTTC. Full variable domain (missing parts from reference TRBV7-6 and TRBJ2-7): GAGVSQSPRYKVTKRGQDVALRCDPISGHVSLYWYRQALGQGPEFLTYFNYEAQQDKSGLPNDRFSAERPEGSISTLTIQRTEQRDSAMYRCASSTSLAPEQYFGPGTRLTVT.

The gene calls are TRBV3-1 (or the pseudogene TRBV3-2) and TRBJ2-2, with 12 positions matching TRBD2. Trimming at V came to 5 bases and at J to 6 bases, leaving 1 base not matched to a gene. The CDR3 is 14 residues long. CDR1 is LGHDT, CDR2 YNNKEL, per germline (reference sequence). The DNA of the CDR3 is TGTGCCAGCAGCAGACTAGCGGGAGCCGGGGAGCTGTTTTTT. This gives the protein CASSRLAGAGELFF.

This sequence joins TRBV7-6 and TRBJ1-3; D is ambiguous. CDR1 SGHVS and CDR2 FNYEAQ come from the germline V gene. Trimming pared 1 base from V and 0 bases from J, leaving 10 bases between. The CDR3 loop spans 16 amino acids. CDR3 residues: CASSLVPSFSGNTIYF. The CDR3 bases are TGTGCCAGCAGCTTAGTCCCCAGTTTCTCTGGAAACACCATATATTTT.

The chain joins TRBV19 to TRBJ1-2, with 8 bases that match TRBD1. V was pared by 5 bases and J by 4 bases, with 6 bases of the junction left unmatched. The CDR3 has 14 amino acids. Germline values: CDR1 LNHDA, CDR2 SQIVND (reference sequence). The CDR3 coding sequence is TGTGCCAGTAGTCCCGGACAGGGAGGCTATGGCTACACCTTC. It encodes CASSPGQGGYGYTF.

To note about this clone: Other DNA variants within this sample encode the same CDR3. The CDR3 nucleotides are TGCGCCAGCAGCTTGGAGGGGGATAGCACAGATACGCAGTATTTT. It codes for CASSLEGDSTDTQYF. The gene calls are TRBV5-1 and TRBJ2-3; D perhaps matches TRBD1 (6 bases). V shed 0 bases and J shed 0 bases, with 8 bases lying between them. This CDR3 region has 15 residues. The germline CDR1 and CDR2 sequences are SGHRS and YFSETQ.